This entry is about one T cell receptor beta chain. This entry comes from a study of blood T cell repertoires in COVID-19. Data came from immunoSEQ multiplex PCR; TCRdb stores just in-frame clones and leaves some out. The data contain about 63,000 clones, 79% of them singletons. CDR3 length: 13 amino acids. Trimming stripped 4 bases from V and 7 bases from J, with 16 bases between. Germline V gene lookup returns CDR1 SQVTM and CDR2 ANQGSEA. The sample consisted of peripheral blood. The chain recombines TRBV29-1 with TRBJ1-2, with a weak D call TRBD1 (6 bases). This sequence was found in a human donor in a cohort sampled during active COVID-19. This chain's CDR3 is CSVALDSPSGYTF. The CDR3 bases are TGCAGCGTTGCCCTGGACAGCCCCAGTGGCTACACCTTC.